This T cell receptor beta chain was recovered during a study of blood T cell repertoires in COVID-19. Study in general: Nucleic acid was either cDNA or gDNA, and it came from T cells, B-cell-depleted T cells, or PBMCs.

Generated by immunoSEQ multiplex PCR, the TCRdb table keeps only in-frame clones and is missing some. The table records about 180,000 clones, approximately 85% of them present only once. Germline CDR1 SGHRS, CDR2 YFSETQ. There are 17 residues in the CDR3. Trimming cost V 2 bases and J 4 bases; bases outside gene matches: 8. Sequencing input: peripheral blood. This chain links TRBV5-1 with TRBJ2-2; the match to TRBD2 covers 10 bases. The origin of this receptor is a man aged 55 to 70 with acute or convalescent COVID-19. The CDR3 coding sequence is TGCGCCAGCAGCTTAAGGGTAGCGGGAGGTGGCACCGGGGAGCTGTTTTTT. Translating it yields CASSLRVAGGGTGELFF.